Listed below are T cell receptor beta chains from one sample, sequenced in a study of T cells in Graves' hyperthyroidism and ophthalmopathy. TCRdb independently ran MiXCR on the multiplex PCR reads; one entry per CDR3 protein. This table holds 700,000 or so distinct CDR3 sequences, around 15% found once. The sample taken for sequencing was blood. These TCRs come from a man between 18 and 29 years old with Graves' hyperthyroidism. Each CDR3 is given with its conserved first and last residue. D genes are given only for firm matches. Clone size is not always given. Where it is, it says once, few, many or a class for expanded clones.

V	size	length	D	J	CDR3	DNA
TRBV6-1	-	12	TRBD1	TRBJ2-7	CATRGDRGEQYF	TGTGCCACAAGGGGGGACAGGGGCGAGCAGTACTTC
TRBV29-1	few	11	-	TRBJ2-1	CSVDKYNEQFF	TGCAGCGTGGACAAGTACAATGAGCAGTTCTTC
TRBV9	many	13	-	TRBJ2-2	CASATANTGELFF	TGTGCCAGCGCTACAGCTAACACCGGGGAGCTGTTTTTT
TRBV24-1	-	13	-	TRBJ2-3	CATSRAVTDTQYF	TGTGCCACCTCCAGGGCGGTCACAGATACGCAGTATTTT
TRBV5-6	-	14	-	TRBJ1-1	CASSLEPEGGEAFF	TGTGCCAGCAGCTTGGAACCGGAAGGGGGGGAAGCTTTCTTT
TRBV28	-	15	TRBD2	TRBJ2-1	CASTLGGGSYNEQFF	TGTGCCAGCACCCTAGGTGGCGGGAGCTACAATGAGCAGTTCTTC
TRBV5-8	few	17	TRBD2	TRBJ2-5	CASSPTSGSSWEETQYF	TGTGCCAGCAGCCCGACTAGCGGGAGTTCTTGGGAGGAGACCCAGTACTTC
TRBV7-9	many	16	TRBD2	TRBJ2-3	CASSPLPGLGTDTQYF	TGTGCCAGCAGCCCGCTCCCGGGACTAGGAACAGATACGCAGTATTTT
TRBV9	-	16	-	TRBJ2-1	CASSVEGASSYNEQFF	TGTGCCAGCAGCGTAGAGGGCGCGAGCTCCTACAATGAGCAGTTCTTC
TRBV7-9	many	14	TRBD2	TRBJ2-7	CASTHPGGLYEQYF	TGTGCCAGCACCCATCCGGGAGGACTCTACGAGCAGTACTTC
TRBV10-3	-	13	TRBD1	TRBJ2-4	CAISDGTENIQYF	TGTGCCATCAGTGACGGGACAGAAAACATTCAGTACTTC
TRBV28	-	14	TRBD1	TRBJ1-1	CASSSPGGYTEAFF	TGTGCCAGCAGTTCCCCAGGGGGGTACACTGAAGCTTTCTTT
TRBV5-1	few	13	-	TRBJ1-5	CASSFEGAEPQHF	TGCGCCAGCAGCTTTGAGGGTGCGGAGCCCCAGCATTTT
TRBV19	-	14	TRBD1	TRBJ2-1	CASREGGAYNEQFF	TGTGCCAGTAGGGAAGGGGGCGCCTACAATGAGCAGTTCTTC
TRBV28	many	18	TRBD1	TRBJ2-6	CASTKQLYRGRGANVLTF	TGTGCCAGCACCAAGCAACTGTATAGGGGGCGCGGGGCCAACGTCCTGACTTTC
TRBV10-3	few	14	TRBD1	TRBJ1-4	CAITLRTGNEKLFF	TGTGCCATCACCCTTAGGACAGGGAACGAAAAACTGTTTTTT
TRBV5-8	many	16	TRBD2	TRBJ2-3	CASSSATSGSTDTQYF	TGTGCCAGCAGCTCTGCGACTAGCGGGTCCACAGATACGCAGTATTTT
TRBV6-2/TRBV6-3	many	13	-	TRBJ2-7	CASSYGVSYEQYF	TGTGCCAGCAGTTACGGGGTCTCCTACGAGCAGTACTTC
TRBV12-3/TRBV12-4	once	16	TRBD2	TRBJ2-2	CASSSPPGGNTGELFF	TGTGCCAGCAGTTCCCCGCCGGGGGGGAACACCGGGGAGCTGTTTTTT
TRBV28	many	14	TRBD2	TRBJ2-7	CASSLAGGIYEQYF	TGTGCCAGCAGTTTAGCGGGGGGTATATACGAGCAGTACTTC
TRBV5-1	-	14	-	TRBJ2-7	CASSLESGGSEQYF	TGCGCCAGCAGCCTCGAGTCCGGGGGTAGCGAGCAGTACTTC
TRBV28	many	14	-	TRBJ2-1	CASSSRGVYNEQFF	TGTGCCAGCAGTTCTCGGGGCGTTTACAATGAGCAGTTCTTC
TRBV29-1	many	14	-	TRBJ2-3	CSSSGTTHTDTQYF	TGCAGCTCCTCCGGCACTACCCACACAGATACGCAGTATTTT
TRBV6-1	many	14	TRBD1	TRBJ1-2	CASSSPQGGYGYTF	TGTGCCAGCAGTTCCCCCCAGGGGGGCTATGGCTACACCTTC
TRBV5-1	-	15	TRBD1	TRBJ2-2	CASSYRDSHTGELFF	TGCGCCAGCAGCTACCGGGACAGTCACACCGGGGAGCTGTTTTTT
TRBV6-1	-	14	-	TRBJ2-2	CASMETANTGELFF	TGTGCCAGCATGGAGACGGCGAACACCGGGGAGCTGTTTTTT
TRBV12-3/TRBV12-4	many	14	TRBD2	TRBJ2-5	CASSFVAGVETQYF	TGTGCCAGCAGTTTCGTGGCGGGAGTGGAGACCCAGTACTTC
TRBV20-1	few	17	TRBD1	TRBJ2-2	CSARDHGQGAKTGELFF	TGCAGTGCTAGAGATCACGGGCAGGGGGCCAAGACCGGGGAGCTGTTTTTT
TRBV14	-	17	-	TRBJ1-1	CASSHPPHGVSSTEAFF	TGTGCCAGCAGCCACCCTCCCCATGGGGTTTCGAGCACTGAAGCTTTCTTT
TRBV28	many	16	TRBD2	TRBJ2-5	CASSWGTSGNGVTQYF	TGTGCCAGCAGTTGGGGGACTAGCGGGAATGGGGTGACCCAGTACTTC
TRBV28	-	17	-	TRBJ2-2	CASIRDISYSNTGELFF	TGTGCCAGCATCCGGGACATCTCCTATTCGAACACCGGGGAGCTGTTTTTT
TRBV10-3	few	14	-	TRBJ2-7	CAIKLTGSAGEQYF	TGTGCCATCAAACTAACAGGGTCGGCCGGCGAGCAGTACTTC
TRBV6-5	few	17	-	TRBJ1-5	CASSYYRTNRANQPQHF	TGTGCCAGCAGTTACTACCGGACAAACCGGGCAAATCAGCCCCAGCATTTT
TRBV20-1	few	13	TRBD2	TRBJ2-4	CSMAGTSKNIQYF	TGCAGTATGGCCGGGACTAGCAAAAACATTCAGTACTTC
TRBV6-5	few	15	-	TRBJ1-2	CASSYYKEPGGGYTF	TGTGCCAGCAGTTACTATAAGGAACCTGGGGGAGGCTACACCTTC
TRBV5-1	many	16	-	TRBJ2-7	CASSSGAAGVNYEQYF	TGCGCCAGCAGCTCGGGGGCGGCGGGAGTGAACTACGAGCAGTACTTC
TRBV28	many	12	-	TRBJ1-5	CATDSYRQPQHF	TGTGCCACCGACAGTTATCGACAGCCCCAGCATTTT
TRBV19	many	13	-	TRBJ2-7	CARLLDTTYEQYF	TGTGCCAGACTGCTCGACACAACCTACGAGCAGTACTTC
TRBV14	-	14	-	TRBJ2-2	CASSQRAIGRELFF	TGTGCCAGCAGCCAACGGGCTATAGGACGGGAGCTGTTTTTT
TRBV9	-	14	-	TRBJ1-5	CASSHSGGAQPQHF	TGTGCCAGCAGTCACAGCGGAGGTGCGCAGCCCCAGCATTTT
TRBV7-6	few	18	-	TRBJ2-2	CASSLRGPGRRDPGELFF	TGTGCCAGCAGCTTAAGGGGCCCGGGTCGCCGGGATCCCGGGGAGCTGTTTTTT
TRBV12-3/TRBV12-4	-	15	-	TRBJ2-6	CASSLGQGGANVLTF	TGTGCCAGCAGCTTGGGACAAGGGGGGGCCAACGTCCTGACTTTC
TRBV10-2	few	15	-	TRBJ2-5	CASSEPGQREETQYF	TGCGCCAGCAGTGAGCCGGGGCAACGAGAAGAGACCCAGTACTTC
TRBV6-1	many	21	TRBD2	TRBJ2-5	CASSTRRPGAASGRASETQYF	TGTGCCAGCAGTACCCGAAGACCGGGGGCGGCTAGCGGGAGGGCCTCGGAGACCCAGTACTTC